This TCR beta chain was sequenced in a study of early T cells in non-severe SARS-CoV-2 infection. Across the study: RNA in bulk from unsorted whole blood was sequenced, and chains were unpaired. Regarding the study as a whole: Using VDJdb, the matching emphasized anti-spike CD8 responses while missing private and CD4 specificities.

As for this clonotype: Its target is not known.

This CDR3 spans 14 amino acids. The V gene's germline CDR1 is SGHRS and CDR2 YFSETQ. V dropped 0 bases and J dropped 7 bases, with 11 bases sitting between them. The library protocol tagged individual cDNA molecules with unique molecular identifiers. Each CDR3 protein is one row after TCRdb ran MiXCR on the 5' RACE reads. The repertoire holds some 77,000 distinct CDR3 sequences, about a sixth seen once, with approximately 2.9% in the top ten. V usage is TRBV5-1 and J usage is TRBJ2-1; maybe TRBD2 (6 bases). The origin of this receptor is an adult who was a healthcare worker with PCR-confirmed SARS-CoV-2 infection or an uninfected control (not recorded which). The source material was whole blood. The CDR3 DNA reads as TGCGCCAGCAGCTTGGGAAGTGGGGGGAATGAGCAGTTCTTC. Amino acids: CASSLGSGGNEQFF.